These 20 T cell receptor beta chains were all obtained from the same sample, sequenced in a study of cytomegalovirus exposure and HLA in healthy donors. The primer mix had 60 Vbeta and 13 Jbeta primers. TCRdb keeps only in-frame clones here, not all; method: immunoSEQ multiplex PCR. The table includes about 98,000 clones, around 72% detected once. Specimen: PBMCs. The receptors derive from a man between 18 and 29 years old in good health and CMV-seropositive.

V usage is TRBV7-9 and J usage is TRBJ2-5; the D gene is possibly TRBD2 (7 bases). CDR3 length: 16 residues. CDR1 is SEHNR, CDR2 FQNEAQ, per germline (reference sequence). With 2 bases removed from V and 3 bases from J, the gap between germline ends came to 16 bases. The CDR3 is CASSLNLGGAEETQYF. The CDR3 DNA sequence: TGTGCCAGCAGCTTAAACTTAGGGGGGGCGGAAGAGACCCAGTACTTC.

This clone was recorded a few times. The rearrangement uses TRBV9 and TRBJ1-1; 7 positions match TRBD1. The J segment lost 1 base and the V segment lost 2 bases, leaving 11 bases of the junction unmatched. CDR3 length: 17 residues. Germline V CDR1 and CDR2: SGDLS, YYNGEE. The CDR3, as DNA: TGTGCCAGCAGCGTTGCCCCAGGGGGGCAGACGAACACTGAAGCTTTCTTT. The encoded protein is CASSVAPGGQTNTEAFF.

As DNA, the CDR3 is TGTGCCAGCAGCTATCCCCCCCAGGACTATGGCTACACCTTC. This sequence encodes CASSYPPQDYGYTF. This chain connects TRBV5-6 to TRBJ1-2, with D unclear. Trimming shortened V by 3 bases and J by 3 bases, and 12 bases separated the two germline ends. Germline loops: CDR1 SGHDT, CDR2 YYEEEE. This CDR3 contains 14 residues.

The chain combines TRBV29-1 with TRBJ2-5, with 10 bases aligning to TRBD2. Germline V gene data show CDR1 as SQVTM and CDR2 as ANQGSEA. This CDR3 has 13 amino acids. The junction had 5 bases not matched to a gene; V was cut back by 6 bases and J by 4 bases. For the CDR3, the DNA is TGCAGCGTCGGAAGCGGGGGGGTAGAGACCCAGTACTTC. The encoded protein is CSVGSGGVETQYF.

The J gene is TRBJ1-2, the V gene TRBV5-1; TRBD1 might be the D (5 bases). This CDR3 has 14 amino acids. Germline CDR1 and CDR2: SGHRS and YFSETQ. V was trimmed by 6 bases and J by 5 bases, leaving 17 bases between them. CDR3: CASTLSGDGYGYTF. The CDR3 coding sequence is TGCGCCAGCACCCTATCGGGGGACGGGTATGGCTACACCTTC.

The chain uses TRBV28 and TRBJ2-7; 8 nucleotides match TRBD2. The CDR3 spans 19 residues. V gave up 5 bases and J gave up 6 bases; unmatched junction bases: 24. Germline assignment: CDR1 MDHEN and CDR2 SYDVKM. The CDR3 region is CASSSPGLEAGGLRGEQYF. In DNA form, the CDR3 reads TGTGCCAGCAGTAGTCCGGGACTAGAGGCGGGGGGATTACGAGGCGAGCAGTACTTC.

The chain joins TRBV28 to TRBJ1-2; possibly TRBD1 for D (5 bases). Germline CDR1 MDHEN, CDR2 SYDVKM. The CDR3 contains 15 residues. Trimming took off 6 bases at V and 6 bases at J, with 20 bases between the two ends. Here the CDR3 DNA reads TGTGCCAGCAGGGGAAATGGTCCCAGGGTAGATGGCTACACCTTC. Protein sequence: CASRGNGPRVDGYTF.

This clone occurred a few times. CDR3 sequence reads: CASSYRGVELAGKNEQFF. The CDR3 nucleotides are TGTGCCAGCAGCTACAGGGGGGTTGAACTAGCGGGGAAAAATGAGCAGTTCTTC. This chain connects TRBV7-2 to TRBJ2-1; 10 positions match TRBD2. This CDR3 spans 18 amino acids. Per the germline V gene, CDR1 is SGHTA and CDR2 is FQGNSA. Unmatched junction bases numbered 16, after V lost 4 bases and J lost 7 bases. The complete variable domain, with remaining parts taken from reference TRBV7-2 and TRBJ2-1, reads GAGVSQSPSNKVTEKGKDVELRCDPISGHTALYWYRQSLGQGLEFLIYFQGNSAPDKSGLPSDRFSAERTGGSVSTLTIQRTQQEDSAVYLCASSYRGVELAGKNEQFFGPGTRLTVL.

The V and J genes are TRBV29-1 and TRBJ2-1, with 15 bases lining up with TRBD2. CDR1 and CDR2 from the germline V gene are SQVTM and ANQGSEA. The CDR3 length is 21 residues. V lost 7 bases to trimming and J lost 0 bases; unmatched junction nucleotides: 19. The CDR3 DNA is TGCAGCGCAAAGGGACTAGCGGGGGGCCCACAGACGGAAAGCTCCTACAATGAGCAGTTCTTC. It translates to CSAKGLAGGPQTESSYNEQFF.

The CDR3, as DNA: TGTGCCAGCAGTCCATCGGTGGGGCAAATGAACACTGAAGCTTTCTTT. Amino acid sequence: CASSPSVGQMNTEAFF. V and J are TRBV28 and TRBJ1-1; D perhaps matches TRBD1 (5 bases). Trimming removed 5 bases at V and 0 bases at J, with 16 bases between. Looked up from germline, CDR1 is MDHEN and CDR2 is SYDVKM. The CDR3 is made up of 16 amino acids.

This chain joins TRBV14 and TRBJ2-7, with D unclear. Germline CDR1 reads SGHDN; CDR2 reads FVKESK. V lost 3 bases and J lost 2, with 14 bases in between. This CDR3 region has 15 residues. In DNA form, the CDR3 reads TGTGCCAGCAGCCAGCGGCAGACTGCTACCTACGAGCAGTACTTC. This translates into CASSQRQTATYEQYF.

The chain carries TRBV2 and TRBJ2-7; 12 nucleotides align to TRBD2. Germline V gives CDR1 SNHLY, CDR2 FYNNEI. Trimming at V came to 6 bases and at J to 1 base, leaving 1 base not matched to a gene. The CDR3 has 14 amino acids. The CDR3, as DNA: TGTGCCAGCAGGACTAGCGGGGGTTCCTACGAGCAGTACTTC. It encodes CASRTSGGSYEQYF.

This sequence joins TRBV7-9 and TRBJ1-6; 7 bases line up with TRBD1. Trimming cost V 1 base and J 5 bases; bases outside gene matches: 2. Per the germline V gene, CDR1 is SEHNR and CDR2 is FQNEAQ (reference sequence). The CDR3 has 15 amino acids. The CDR3 coding sequence is TGTGCCAGCAGCTTAGATGGGACAGATAATTCACCCCTCCACTTT. Its protein product is CASSLDGTDNSPLHF.

This clone was seen once. The chain uses TRBV6-5 and TRBJ1-5, with D unresolved. Trimming removed 6 bases from V and 3 bases from J, with 12 bases in between. The CDR3 is 14 amino acids. The V gene's germline CDR1 is MNHEY and CDR2 SVGAGI. The CDR3 region has the DNA TGTGCCAGCAGCCGAGCGGGTATCAATCAGCCCCAGCATTTT. This codes for CASSRAGINQPQHF.

The chain employs TRBV28 and TRBJ2-3; D may be TRBD1 (5 bases). Per germline, CDR1 MDHEN and CDR2 SYDVKM. The CDR3 totals 14 residues. Trimming cost V 4 bases and J 1 base, with 9 bases left between them. The CDR3 nucleotides read TGTGCCAGCAGTTCCGACAGCCGCACAGATACGCAGTATTTT. It is translated as CASSSDSRTDTQYF.

This clone appeared a single time. The genes are TRBV28 and TRBJ1-6; possible D gene TRBD1, 6 bases. Germline loops: CDR1 MDHEN, CDR2 SYDVKM. The ends were cut back, 2 bases at V and 6 bases at J, with 14 bases in the middle. This CDR3 comprises 16 residues. CDR3: CASSLVFGRGNSPLHF. The CDR3 DNA is TGTGCCAGCAGTTTAGTTTTTGGCAGGGGTAATTCACCCCTCCACTTT.

The chain has TRBV7-6 and TRBJ2-5, with 13 bases that match TRBD2. The CDR3 is 16 residues long. Per the germline V gene, CDR1 is SGHVS and CDR2 is FNYEAQ. V shed 5 bases, J shed 4 bases, and the junction held 7 bases outside the gene matches. The CDR3 sequence is CASSPGTSGVRETQYF. In DNA form, the CDR3 reads TGTGCCAGCAGCCCGGGGACTAGCGGGGTACGAGAGACCCAGTACTTC.

The V call is TRBV5-4, the J call TRBJ1-4; possibly TRBD1 for D (6 bases). V was trimmed by 4 bases and J by 8 bases, leaving 15 bases between them. CDR3 length: 14 residues. Germline values: CDR1 SGHNT, CDR2 YYREEE (reference sequence). The CDR3 reads CASSPDSKEEKLFF. In DNA, the CDR3 is TGTGCCAGCAGCCCGGACAGCAAAGAGGAAAAACTGTTTTTT.

This clone has a handful of counts. This chain's CDR3 is CAWSLDSQNIQYF. The CDR3 DNA reads TGTGCCTGGAGCCTGGACAGTCAAAACATTCAGTACTTC. This chain joins TRBV30 and TRBJ2-4, with D perhaps matching TRBD1 (6 bases). CDR3 size: 13 residues. The V end was cut by 3 bases, the J end by 5 bases, with 11 bases between. Per the germline V gene, CDR1 is GTSNPN and CDR2 is SVGIG (reference sequence).

The chain combines TRBV28 with TRBJ2-4, with D possibly matching TRBD1 (5 bases). The CDR3 extends over 16 amino acids. V lost 6 bases, J lost 0 bases, and 15 bases lay in between. Germline V gives CDR1 MDHEN, CDR2 SYDVKM. CDR3 region: CASSVHAGAAKNIQYF. The CDR3 DNA follows: TGTGCCAGCAGCGTGCATGCTGGGGCAGCCAAAAACATTCAGTACTTC.